This TCR beta chain was found in a study of molecular identifiers for immune sequencing clone quantification. Study-wide background: The replicates split RNA from around 18,000 or 91,000 naive CD8 cells five ways and sequenced four.

Study-level findings and limits: Sizes of clones that are highly expanded could be underestimated (if identical TCR molecules share a barcode). It was shown that clones above 20 RNA copies held over 97% of effector molecules, but under 1% in naive cells. Jurkat TCR RNA spiked in from one cell could reportedly be detected among about a million naive cells.

TCRdb reanalysed the PCR reads using MiXCR and keeps one entry per CDR3 protein. The table shows under 650,000 distinct CDR3 sequences, with about 20% occurring only once. The junction had 7 bases not matched to a gene; V was cut back by 0 bases and J by 7 bases. There are 16 residues in the CDR3. Germline loops: CDR1 MNHEY, CDR2 SVGAGI. Turning to this clonotype: Its target is unknown. In this CDR3 the conserved last residue, phenylalanine or tryptophan, is missing, so a read error is likely.

The sequence was obtained from a human donor in good health. Some libraries in this study had Jurkat cell RNA spiked in. The sample consisted of naive CD8+ T cells from blood, with Jurkat cell RNA spiked in. Subset here: FACS-sorted CD8+CD4-CCR7+CD45RA+ naive T cells. The genes are TRBV6-5 and TRBJ2-1, with 9 bases matching TRBD2. CDR3 coding DNA: TGTGCCAGCAGTTACTCTGCGGGAGGGCCTTTGAATGAGCAGTTCCTC. Encoded protein: CASSYSAGGPLNEQFL.